Sequencing of this T cell receptor beta chain was carried out in a study of Graves' ophthalmopathy and Graves' hyperthyroidism. TCR beta CDR3 regions were amplified from RNA transcripts. Following a first-round RT-PCR that used HTBI primers, a second-round multiplex PCR was carried out. MiXCR, applied by TCRdb to the multiplex PCR reads, yields one record per CDR3 protein. The table has more than 1,000,000 distinct CDR3 sequences, roughly two fifths seen once. This clonotype occurred a few times. Its antigen remains unknown. Germline lookup yields CDR1 SGHDT and CDR2 YYEEEE. The ends were cut back, 1 base at V and 3 bases at J, with 14 bases in the middle. The CDR3 extends over 15 amino acids. Whole-study findings and limits: Most thyroid clonotypes with frequency above 0.001 were detected in blood too. Ophthalmopathy progression prediction by the model yielded a sensitivity of approximately 68% and a specificity of around 72%.

Sequenced: peripheral blood or thyroid tissue (not recorded which). This receptor was obtained from an adult man with Graves' hyperthyroidism. The gene calls are TRBV5-6 and TRBJ2-7; D gene ambiguous. The CDR3 reads CASSLSPLPNYEQYF. CDR3 nucleotides: TGTGCCAGCAGCTTGTCCCCCCTCCCCAACTACGAGCAGTACTTC.